This T cell receptor (beta chain) came from a study of CD8 T cells in Susac syndrome. Germline CDR1 SGHAT, CDR2 FQDESV (reference sequence). The CDR3 length is 15 residues. J was trimmed by 0 bases and V by 5 bases; bases with no gene match: 6. Study conclusions and caveats: By the study's own acknowledgment, its TCR sequencing and HLA analysis included relatively few individuals.

As regards this clonotype: Its matching antigen is unknown.

CD8+ and CD4+ blood T cells underwent TCR beta sequencing. Negative isolation yielded CD8+ and CD4+ T cells; FACS enriched TEMRA cells. RNA, at roughly 0.45 to 1 ug, was reverse transcribed with random hexamers. Amplification of TCR beta CDR3 by immunoSEQ multiplex PCR spanned 54 Vbeta and 13 Jbeta. Via MiXCR, TCRdb re-called the immunoSEQ multiplex PCR reads, giving one row per CDR3 protein. The data hold roughly 67,000 distinct CDR3 sequences, with less than 95% observed a single time. The receptor was isolated from a human donor with multiple sclerosis. The chain uses TRBV11-1 and TRBJ1-1, with 7 bases aligning to TRBD1. The specimen sequenced was CD8+ T cells from PBMCs. The CDR3 sequence: CASSTRGGLNTEAFF. The CDR3 DNA follows: TGTGCCAGCAGCACCAGGGGGGGGCTGAACACTGAAGCTTTCTTT. The whole variable domain, filled in from reference TRBV11-1 and TRBJ1-1, reads EAEVAQSPRYKITEKSQAVAFWCDPISGHATLYWYRQILGQGPELLVQFQDESVVDDSQLPKDRFSAERLKGVDSTLKIQPAELGDSAMYLCASSTRGGLNTEAFFGQGTRLTVV.